One and the same sample provided the 12 T cell receptor beta chains below, sequenced in a study of cytomegalovirus exposure and HLA in healthy donors. The PCR was carried out with 60 Vbeta primers and 13 Jbeta primers. Produced via immunoSEQ multiplex PCR; TCRdb's table is partial and in-frame only. The profile shows approximately 140,000 clones, roughly 80% of them singletons. Material for sequencing was PBMCs. Every receptor here comes from a human donor in good health.

The gene calls are TRBV9 and TRBJ2-6, with 7 bases that match TRBD1. V lost 5 bases, J lost 1 base, and 6 bases stayed unmatched. Germline lookup yields CDR1 SGDLS and CDR2 YYNGEE. This CDR3 contains 16 residues. The CDR3 region has the DNA TGTGCCAGCAGGGGGACAGCCGCTTCTGGGGCCAACGTCCTGACTTTC. It specifies CASRGTAASGANVLTF.

V usage is TRBV2 and J usage is TRBJ1-5; 9 bases match TRBD1. The CDR3 length is 17 residues. The V gene end was trimmed by 4 bases and the J gene end by 1 base; junction bases not matched to a gene: 8. Germline assignment: CDR1 SNHLY and CDR2 FYNNEI. CDR3 loop: CASSAMRGTGSNQPQHF. The CDR3 DNA sequence: TGTGCCAGCAGTGCAATGAGAGGGACAGGGAGCAATCAGCCCCAGCATTTT.

This chain connects TRBV6-1 to TRBJ2-1; possibly TRBD2 for D (6 bases). The CDR3 runs 17 residues. CDR1 is MNHNS, CDR2 SASEGT, per germline. The germline V and J ends were trimmed by 2 bases and 1 base, with 15 bases remaining between them. This chain's CDR3 is CASSEPLAVSSYNEQFF. The CDR3 nucleotides are TGTGCCAGCAGTGAACCTTTAGCGGTATCATCCTACAATGAGCAGTTCTTC.

The chain couples TRBV5-1 to TRBJ2-7; a possible D gene is TRBD2 (6 bases). V was shortened by 4 bases and J by 7 bases, with 15 bases between the two germline ends. This CDR3 has 13 amino acids. The germline CDR1 and CDR2 sequences are SGHRS and YFSETQ. The CDR3 DNA is TGCGCCAGCAGCGTGGAGGGACTTGGGGAGCAGTACTTC. It encodes CASSVEGLGEQYF.

In this sample, this clone turned up a few times. J is TRBJ2-3 and V is TRBV7-2, with 7 bases that match TRBD2. With V trimmed by 4 bases and J by 2 bases, 9 bases remained unmatched. The germline gives CDR1 SGHTA, CDR2 FQGNSA. The CDR3 runs 16 residues. CDR3 loop: CASSSLRTSFTDTQYF. CDR3 bases: TGTGCCAGCAGCTCCCTGAGGACTAGTTTCACAGATACGCAGTATTTT.

This clone was seen more than once but under ten times. This chain joins TRBV7-6 and TRBJ2-7; D is ambiguous. Germline lookup yields CDR1 SGHVS and CDR2 FNYEAQ. Trimming removed 4 bases at V and 0 bases at J, with 10 bases between. The CDR3 length is 14 residues. The CDR3 is CASSSLSSSYEQYF. CDR3 nucleotides: TGTGCCAGCAGCTCACTCTCGAGCTCCTACGAGCAGTACTTC.

V is TRBV4-1 and J is TRBJ2-7, with 9 bases that match TRBD1. Per the germline V gene, CDR1 is MGHRA and CDR2 is YSYEKL. Trimming at V came to 2 bases and at J to 5 bases, leaving 7 bases not matched to a gene. The CDR3 has 15 amino acids. The CDR3, as DNA: TGCGCCAGCAGCCAAACCGGGACAGGGCACAACGAGCAGTACTTC. Protein product: CASSQTGTGHNEQYF.

The chain employs TRBV6-4 and TRBJ2-3, with D perhaps TRBD1 (6 bases). V was pared by 5 bases and J by 3 bases, with 15 bases between. The germline gives CDR1 MRHNA, CDR2 SNTAGT. This CDR3 has 15 amino acids. CDR3 DNA: TGTGCCAGCAGTCCCCAGGGGTCAGGGACAGATACGCAGTATTTT. Residues: CASSPQGSGTDTQYF.

This chain links TRBV6-6 with TRBJ2-5; 10 bases fit TRBD1. With V trimmed by 8 bases and J by 2 bases, 8 bases remained unmatched. This CDR3 spans 15 amino acids. Germline CDR1 reads MNHNY; CDR2 reads SVGAGI (reference sequence). Written as DNA, the CDR3 is TGTGCCAGCCGATTCGGGACAGGGGTACAAGAGACCCAGTACTTC. Translated: CASRFGTGVQETQYF.

The rearrangement uses TRBV2 and TRBJ2-1, with TRBD2 matching 10 bases. Germline assignment: CDR1 SNHLY and CDR2 FYNNEI. Trimming at V came to 4 bases and at J to 5 bases, leaving 5 bases not matched to a gene. The CDR3 totals 15 residues. CDR3 sequence (DNA): TGTGCCAGCAGTGGTCAACTAGCGGGGAACAATGAGCAGTTCTTC. Encoded protein: CASSGQLAGNNEQFF.

The gene calls are TRBV6-1 and TRBJ1-1; D is possibly TRBD1 (5 bases). Deletions cut 4 bases from V and 0 bases from J, with 12 bases between. Germline V CDR1 and CDR2: MNHNS, SASEGT. The CDR3 is 15 residues long. The CDR3 reads CASSALTVLNTEAFF. The CDR3 DNA reads as TGTGCCAGCAGTGCGTTGACAGTGCTGAACACTGAAGCTTTCTTT.

The chain recombines TRBV6-5 with TRBJ1-2; D may be TRBD1 (6 bases). CDR1 is MNHEY, CDR2 SVGAGI, per germline. V lost 7 bases and J lost 7, with 19 bases in between. CDR3 length equals 14 residues. The CDR3 DNA is TGTGCCAGCATCTCAAGGGGGTCAGGGTTTGGCTACACCTTC. Translated: CASISRGSGFGYTF.